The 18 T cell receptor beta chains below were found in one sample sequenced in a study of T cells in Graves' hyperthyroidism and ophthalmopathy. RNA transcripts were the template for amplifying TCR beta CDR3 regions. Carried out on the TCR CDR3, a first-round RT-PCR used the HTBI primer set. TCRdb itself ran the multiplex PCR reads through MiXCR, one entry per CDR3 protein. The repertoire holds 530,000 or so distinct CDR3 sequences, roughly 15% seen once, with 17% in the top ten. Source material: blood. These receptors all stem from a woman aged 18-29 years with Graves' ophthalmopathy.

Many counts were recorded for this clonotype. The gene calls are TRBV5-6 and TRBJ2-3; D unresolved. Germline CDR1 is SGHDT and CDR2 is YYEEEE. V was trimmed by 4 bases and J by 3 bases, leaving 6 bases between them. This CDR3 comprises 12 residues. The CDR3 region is CASSMGTDTQYF. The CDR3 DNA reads TGTGCCAGCAGCATGGGGACAGATACGCAGTATTTT.

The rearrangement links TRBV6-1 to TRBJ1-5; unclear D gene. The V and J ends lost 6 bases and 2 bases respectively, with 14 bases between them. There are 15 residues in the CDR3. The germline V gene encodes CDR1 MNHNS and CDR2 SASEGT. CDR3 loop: CASSPSRAGNQPQHF. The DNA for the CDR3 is TGTGCCAGCAGCCCGTCGCGGGCGGGCAATCAGCCCCAGCATTTT.

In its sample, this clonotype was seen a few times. CDR3 in DNA: TGCGCCAGCGGAAGAGCGGGTTCTACTTTCACAGATACGCAGTATTTT. Protein: CASGRAGSTFTDTQYF. This chain connects TRBV5-1 to TRBJ2-3; D perhaps matches TRBD2 (6 bases). The CDR3 covers 16 residues. The germline CDR1 and CDR2 sequences are SGHRS and YFSETQ. V was cut by 7 bases and J by 2 bases, with 20 bases left in between.

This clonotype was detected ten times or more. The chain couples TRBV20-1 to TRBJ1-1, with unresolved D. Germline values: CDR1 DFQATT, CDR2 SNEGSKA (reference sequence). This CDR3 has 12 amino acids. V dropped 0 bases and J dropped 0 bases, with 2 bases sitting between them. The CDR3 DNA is TGCAGTGCTAGAGATCTGAACACTGAAGCTTTCTTT. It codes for CSARDLNTEAFF.

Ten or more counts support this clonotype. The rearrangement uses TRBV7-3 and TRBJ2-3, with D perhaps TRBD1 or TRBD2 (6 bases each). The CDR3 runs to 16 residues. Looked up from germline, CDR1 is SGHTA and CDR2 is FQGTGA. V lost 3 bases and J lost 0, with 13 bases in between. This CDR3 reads CASSFGGGTSTDTQYF. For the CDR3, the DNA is TGTGCCAGCAGCTTCGGGGGCGGAACTAGCACAGATACGCAGTATTTT.

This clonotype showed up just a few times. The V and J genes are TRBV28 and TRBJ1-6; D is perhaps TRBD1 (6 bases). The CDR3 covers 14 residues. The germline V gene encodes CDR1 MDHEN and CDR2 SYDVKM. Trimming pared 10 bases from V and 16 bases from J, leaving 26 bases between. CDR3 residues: CATMGGTIVGGLHF. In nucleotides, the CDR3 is TGTGCCACCATGGGGGGGACAATAGTAGGAGGGCTCCACTTT.

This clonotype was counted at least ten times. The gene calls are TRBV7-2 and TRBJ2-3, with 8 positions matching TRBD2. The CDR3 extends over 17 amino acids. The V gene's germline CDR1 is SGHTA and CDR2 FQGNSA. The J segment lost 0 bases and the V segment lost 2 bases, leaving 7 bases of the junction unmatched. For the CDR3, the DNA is TGTGCCAGCAGCTTAAGGGGACTAGACGCTAGCACAGATACGCAGTATTTT. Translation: CASSLRGLDASTDTQYF.

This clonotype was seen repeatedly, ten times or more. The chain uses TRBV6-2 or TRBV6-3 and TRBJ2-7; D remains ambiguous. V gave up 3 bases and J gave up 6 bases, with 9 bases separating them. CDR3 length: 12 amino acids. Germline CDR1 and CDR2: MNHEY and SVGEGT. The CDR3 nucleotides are TGTGCCAGCAGTTATCCCCTGGGCGAGCAGTACTTC. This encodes CASSYPLGEQYF.

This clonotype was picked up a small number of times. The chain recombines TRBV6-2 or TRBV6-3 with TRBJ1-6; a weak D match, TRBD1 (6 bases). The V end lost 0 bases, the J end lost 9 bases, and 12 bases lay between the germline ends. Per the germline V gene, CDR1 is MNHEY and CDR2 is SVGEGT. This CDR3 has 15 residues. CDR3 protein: CASSYSGRGISPLHF. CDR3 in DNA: TGTGCCAGCAGTTACTCGGGCAGGGGCATTTCACCCCTCCACTTT.

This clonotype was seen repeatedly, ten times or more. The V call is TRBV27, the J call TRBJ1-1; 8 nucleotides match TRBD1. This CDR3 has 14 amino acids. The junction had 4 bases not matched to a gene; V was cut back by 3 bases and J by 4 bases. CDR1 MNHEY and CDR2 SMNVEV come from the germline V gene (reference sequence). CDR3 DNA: TGTGCCAGCAGTTTCCGGACAGGGACCACTGAAGCTTTCTTT. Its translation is CASSFRTGTTEAFF.

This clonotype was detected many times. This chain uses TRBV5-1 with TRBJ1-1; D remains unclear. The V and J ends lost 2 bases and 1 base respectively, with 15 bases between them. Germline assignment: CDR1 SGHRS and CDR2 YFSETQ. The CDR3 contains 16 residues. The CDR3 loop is CASSLGYRGGNTEAFF. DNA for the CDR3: TGCGCCAGCAGCTTAGGGTACCGAGGAGGGAACACTGAAGCTTTCTTT.

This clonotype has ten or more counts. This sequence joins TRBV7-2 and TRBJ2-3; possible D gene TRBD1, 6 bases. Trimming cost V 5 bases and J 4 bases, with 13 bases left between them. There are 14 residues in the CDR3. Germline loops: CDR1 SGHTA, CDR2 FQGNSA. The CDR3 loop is CASSRPGVADTQYF. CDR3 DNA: TGTGCCAGCAGCCGTCCAGGGGTGGCAGATACGCAGTATTTT. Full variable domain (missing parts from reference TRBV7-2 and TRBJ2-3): GAGVSQSPSNKVTEKGKDVELRCDPISGHTALYWYRQSLGQGLEFLIYFQGNSAPDKSGLPSDRFSAERTGGSVSTLTIQRTQQEDSAVYLCASSRPGVADTQYFGPGTRLTVL.

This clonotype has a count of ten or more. This CDR3 reads CSVVTENEQFF. The CDR3 DNA reads TGCAGCGTTGTAACAGAAAATGAGCAGTTCTTC. The rearrangement links TRBV29-1 to TRBJ2-1; D is unclear. The CDR3 covers 11 residues. Trimming cost V 4 bases and J 7 bases, with 8 bases left between them. CDR1 SQVTM and CDR2 ANQGSEA come from the germline V gene.

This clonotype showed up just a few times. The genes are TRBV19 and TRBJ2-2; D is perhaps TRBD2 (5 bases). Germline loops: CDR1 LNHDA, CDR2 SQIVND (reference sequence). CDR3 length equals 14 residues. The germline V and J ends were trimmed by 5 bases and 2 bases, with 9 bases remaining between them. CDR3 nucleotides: TGTGCCAGTAGTTTTGCGGGTAACACCGGGGAGCTGTTTTTT. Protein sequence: CASSFAGNTGELFF.

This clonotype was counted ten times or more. As DNA, the CDR3 is TGTGCCTTCAGCACGAACACTGAAGCTTTCTTT. This gives the protein CAFSTNTEAFF. The V call is TRBV30, the J call TRBJ1-1; no clear D gene. Trimming left V 7 bases short and J 1 base short, with 7 bases between. Germline V gene lookup returns CDR1 GTSNPN and CDR2 SVGIG (reference sequence). This CDR3 comprises 11 residues.

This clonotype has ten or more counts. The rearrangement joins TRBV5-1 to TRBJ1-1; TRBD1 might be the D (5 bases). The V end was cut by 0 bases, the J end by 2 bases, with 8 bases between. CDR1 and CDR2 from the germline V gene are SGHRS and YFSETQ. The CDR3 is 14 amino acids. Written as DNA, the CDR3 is TGCGCCAGCAGCTTGGAAGGGGCCAACACTGAAGCTTTCTTT. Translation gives CASSLEGANTEAFF.

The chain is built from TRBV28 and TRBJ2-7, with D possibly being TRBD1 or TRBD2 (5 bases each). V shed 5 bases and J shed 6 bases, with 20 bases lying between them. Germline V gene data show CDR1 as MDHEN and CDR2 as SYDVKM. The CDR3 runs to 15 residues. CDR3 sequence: CASSPLWDENPEQYF. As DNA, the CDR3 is TGTGCCAGCAGTCCCCTTTGGGACGAAAACCCCGAGCAGTACTTC.

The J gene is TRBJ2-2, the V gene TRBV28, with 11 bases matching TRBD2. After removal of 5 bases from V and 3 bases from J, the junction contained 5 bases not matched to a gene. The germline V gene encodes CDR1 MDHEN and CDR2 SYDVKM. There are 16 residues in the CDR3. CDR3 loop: CASSQLAGVDTGELFF. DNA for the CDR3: TGTGCCAGCAGTCAACTAGCGGGAGTGGACACCGGGGAGCTGTTTTTT.